This TCR beta chain was identified during a study of blood T cell repertoires in COVID-19. Study in general: COVID-19 samples from acute and convalescent phases originated in the United States, Italy and Spain.

Per the study methods: Reference gene primers were amplified, and this amplification served to estimate nucleated cell counts. TCRdb's table, derived via immunoSEQ multiplex PCR, lists solely in-frame clones and lacks some. V and J calls plus clone size are reproduced from that table; the DNA served to infer D and trimming. The sample records 300,000 to 400,000 clones, around nine tenths being singletons. V lost 6 bases to trimming and J lost 3 bases; unmatched junction nucleotides: 6. The length of the CDR3 is 16 residues. Germline V CDR1 and CDR2: MNHEY, SVGEGT. The sequence was obtained from a woman aged 18-29 years who had recovered from COVID-19. The material sequenced was peripheral blood. The rearrangement uses TRBV6-2 or TRBV6-3 and TRBJ2-1; the match to TRBD2 covers 12 bases. DNA of the CDR3: TGTGCCAGCAGCGACCTAGCGGGAGGGGGCTACAATGAGCAGTTCTTC. Its protein is CASSDLAGGGYNEQFF.